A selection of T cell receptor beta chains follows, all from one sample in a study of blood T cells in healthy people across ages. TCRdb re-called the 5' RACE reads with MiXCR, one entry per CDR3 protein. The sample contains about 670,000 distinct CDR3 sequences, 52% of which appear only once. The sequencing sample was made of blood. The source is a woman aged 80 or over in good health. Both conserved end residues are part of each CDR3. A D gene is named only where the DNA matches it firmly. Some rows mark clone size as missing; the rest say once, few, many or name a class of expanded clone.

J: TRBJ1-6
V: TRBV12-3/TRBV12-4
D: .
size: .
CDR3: CASSLFRGDSPLHF
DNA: TGTGCCAGCAGTTTGTTCAGGGGCGATTCACCCCTCCACTTT

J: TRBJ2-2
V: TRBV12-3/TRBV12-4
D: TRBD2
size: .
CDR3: CASTPGLANTGELFF
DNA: TGTGCCAGCACGCCGGGACTAGCCAACACCGGGGAGCTGTTTTTT

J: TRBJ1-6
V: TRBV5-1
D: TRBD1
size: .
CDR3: CASSLEPPGQGINSPLHF
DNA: TGCGCCAGCAGCTTGGAACCACCGGGACAGGGTATTAATTCACCCCTCCACTTT

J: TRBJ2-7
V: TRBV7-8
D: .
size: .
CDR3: CASSYRGTPPQWQYF
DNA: TGTGCCAGCAGCTATCGGGGGACCCCCCCCCAATGGCAGTACTTC

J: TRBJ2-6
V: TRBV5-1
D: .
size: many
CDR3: CASSFFSGANVLTF
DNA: TGCGCCAGCAGCTTTTTCTCTGGGGCCAACGTCCTGACTTTC

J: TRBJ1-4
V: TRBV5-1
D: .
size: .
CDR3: CASSSDGGLEKLFF
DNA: TGCGCCAGCAGCTCGGACGGAGGCCTCGAAAAACTGTTTTTT

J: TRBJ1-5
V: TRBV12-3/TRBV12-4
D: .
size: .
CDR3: CASSLDTAVNQPQHF
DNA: TGTGCCAGCAGTTTAGACACCGCGGTCAATCAGCCCCAGCATTTT

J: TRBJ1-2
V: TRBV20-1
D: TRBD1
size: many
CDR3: CSAPGTESYGYTF
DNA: TGCAGTGCTCCCGGGACAGAAAGCTATGGCTACACCTTC

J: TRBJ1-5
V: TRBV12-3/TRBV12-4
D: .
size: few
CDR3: CASSLGTYNQPQHF
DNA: TGTGCCAGCAGTCTTGGGACATATAATCAGCCCCAGCATTTT

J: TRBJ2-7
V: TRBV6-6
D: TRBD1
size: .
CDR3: CASSPRQGHYEQYF
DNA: TGTGCCAGCAGCCCTCGACAGGGCCATTACGAGCAGTACTTC

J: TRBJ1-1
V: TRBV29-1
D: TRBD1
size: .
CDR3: CSVYRGTNTEAFF
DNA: TGCAGCGTTTACAGGGGAACTAACACTGAAGCTTTCTTT

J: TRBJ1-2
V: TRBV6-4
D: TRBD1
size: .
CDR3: CASSDSPGGYGYTF
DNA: TGTGCCAGCAGTGACTCGCCAGGGGGCTATGGCTACACCTTC

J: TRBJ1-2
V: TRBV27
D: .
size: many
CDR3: CASSLYPHGYTF
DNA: TGTGCCAGCAGTTTATACCCCCATGGCTACACCTTC

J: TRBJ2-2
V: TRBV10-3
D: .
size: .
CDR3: CAIRDTAELFF
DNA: TGTGCCATCAGGGACACCGCGGAGCTGTTTTTT

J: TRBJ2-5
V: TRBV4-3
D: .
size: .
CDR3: CASLPRGTQYF
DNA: TGCGCCAGCCTTCCCCGGGGGACCCAGTACTTC

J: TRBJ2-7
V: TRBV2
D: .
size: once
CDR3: CASSEASGTSYEQYF
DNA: TGTGCCAGCAGTGAAGCTTCAGGGACCTCCTACGAGCAGTACTTC

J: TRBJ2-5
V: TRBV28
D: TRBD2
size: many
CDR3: CASGSSGGRQETQYF
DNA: TGTGCCAGCGGTTCTAGCGGGGGCCGCCAAGAGACCCAGTACTTC

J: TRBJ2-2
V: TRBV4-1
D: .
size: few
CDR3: CASSQDRAGELFF
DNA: TGCGCCAGCAGCCAAGATCGCGCCGGGGAGCTGTTTTTT

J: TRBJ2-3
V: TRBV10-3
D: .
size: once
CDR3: CAIGPRADTQYF
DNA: TGTGCCATCGGCCCTAGAGCAGATACGCAGTATTTT

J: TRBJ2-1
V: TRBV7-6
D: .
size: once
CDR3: CASSASEGGEQFF
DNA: TGTGCCAGCAGCGCTAGCGAAGGCGGTGAGCAGTTCTTC

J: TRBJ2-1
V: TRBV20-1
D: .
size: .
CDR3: CSARAQTWNNNEQFF
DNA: TGCAGTGCTCGGGCCCAGACTTGGAATAACAATGAGCAGTTCTTC

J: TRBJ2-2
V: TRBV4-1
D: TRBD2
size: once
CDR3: CASSQPFRTSVTGELFF
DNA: TGCGCCAGCAGCCAGCCTTTCAGGACTAGCGTCACCGGGGAGCTGTTTTTT

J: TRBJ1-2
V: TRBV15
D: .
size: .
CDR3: CATSRDGPPRGYTF
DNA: TGTGCCACCAGCAGAGATGGGCCACCAAGGGGCTACACCTTC

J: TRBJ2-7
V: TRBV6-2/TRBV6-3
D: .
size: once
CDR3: CASSYEGGSYEQYF
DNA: TGTGCCAGCAGTTACGAAGGGGGTTCCTACGAGCAGTACTTC

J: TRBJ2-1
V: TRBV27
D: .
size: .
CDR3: CASLRQGPAYNEQFF
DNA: TGTGCCAGCCTCCGCCAGGGGCCCGCCTACAATGAGCAGTTCTTC

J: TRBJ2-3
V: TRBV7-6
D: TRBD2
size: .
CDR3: CASSLGPSGGGADTQYF
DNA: TGTGCCAGCAGCTTAGGCCCCAGCGGGGGCGGCGCAGATACGCAGTATTTT

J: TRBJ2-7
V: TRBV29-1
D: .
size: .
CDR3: CSAGASGSLYEQYF
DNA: TGCAGCGCCGGGGCCTCGGGCTCCCTCTACGAGCAGTACTTC

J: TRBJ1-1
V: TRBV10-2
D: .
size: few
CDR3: CASSDSHTEAFF
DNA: TGCGCCAGCAGTGATTCACACACTGAAGCTTTCTTT

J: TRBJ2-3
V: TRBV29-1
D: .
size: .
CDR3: CSVDGTAGKTDTQYF
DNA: TGCAGCGTTGACGGGACTGCGGGGAAAACAGATACGCAGTATTTT

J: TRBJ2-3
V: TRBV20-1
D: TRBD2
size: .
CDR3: CRIGVYSGRAADTQYF
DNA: TGCAGGATTGGGGTCTATAGCGGGAGGGCCGCAGATACGCAGTATTTT

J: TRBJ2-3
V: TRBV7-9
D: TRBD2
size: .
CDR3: CASSERPGTSGSTDTQYF
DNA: TGTGCCAGCAGCGAACGTCCCGGGACTAGCGGGAGCACAGATACGCAGTATTTT

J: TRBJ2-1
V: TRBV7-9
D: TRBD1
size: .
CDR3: CASSSGQPGDEQFF
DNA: TGTGCCAGCAGCTCGGGACAGCCCGGAGATGAGCAGTTCTTC

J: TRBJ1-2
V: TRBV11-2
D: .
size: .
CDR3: CASSDRLQYGYTF
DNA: TGTGCCAGCAGTGACAGACTCCAATATGGCTACACCTTC

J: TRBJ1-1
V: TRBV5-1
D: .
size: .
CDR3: CASSLDPANTEAFF
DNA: TGCGCCAGCAGCTTGGATCCGGCAAACACTGAAGCTTTCTTT

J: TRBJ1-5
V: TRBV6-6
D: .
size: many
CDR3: CASSYRDHQPQHF
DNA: TGTGCCAGCAGTTACAGGGATCATCAGCCCCAGCATTTT

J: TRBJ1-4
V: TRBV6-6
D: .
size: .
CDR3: CANSALGRGEKLFF
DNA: TGTGCCAACAGTGCACTGGGGAGAGGTGAAAAACTGTTTTTT